This record looks at one T cell receptor (beta chain) sequence and its context. The data stem from a study of blood T cell repertoires in COVID-19. Overall study context: Sites across the United States, Italy and Spain contributed samples from acute and convalescent COVID-19. Nucleic acid was either cDNA or gDNA, and it came from T cells, B-cell-depleted T cells, or PBMCs.

How the authors handled the data: Nucleated cell number was recorded as an estimate derived from reference gene primer amplification. The data were produced by immunoSEQ multiplex PCR, yet TCRdb's version contains in-frame clones alone and is incomplete. V and J calls plus clone size are reproduced from that table; the DNA served to infer D and trimming. The data contain hundreds of thousands of clones, 70% to 90% of them singletons. The CDR3 contains 13 residues. The germline V gene has CDR1 LGHNT and CDR2 FRNRAP. V was clipped by 1 base and J by 9 bases, with 10 bases between them. The TCR originated in a woman aged 25 to 39 with active or convalescent COVID-19. The chain is built from TRBV12-5 and TRBJ2-1, with a possible D match to TRBD2 (6 bases). Source material: peripheral blood. CDR3 loop: CASGLGAGVEQFF. CDR3 bases: TGTGCTAGTGGTTTGGGAGCGGGCGTTGAGCAGTTCTTC.